What follows describes a single TCR beta chain. What it binds is unknown. Included in the TCR beta cDNA libraries were unique molecular identifiers. MiXCR, run by TCRdb on the PCR reads, gives a single entry per CDR3 protein. The data show under 900,000 distinct CDR3 sequences, with 53% seen just once and under 6% held by the top ten. This sample is part of a study of post-analysis software for immune sequencing data. On the study more broadly: Included courses were relapsing-remitting and secondary progressive multiple sclerosis; progressive-relapsing multiple sclerosis was also included. Whole-study results and caveats: TRBV5-6, TRBV5-1 and TRBV20-1 belonged to a set of a handful of TRBV segments that were more frequent in patients than controls. The F measure placed samples prepared in the same batch into strongly shared clusters.

This CDR3 contains 16 residues. V was pared by 0 bases and J by 5 bases, with 7 bases of the junction left unmatched. Germline V gene data show CDR1 as SEHNR and CDR2 as FQNEAQ (reference sequence). This chain connects TRBV7-9 to TRBJ2-5; 9 bases align to TRBD2. Sequences were obtained from blood. The TCR comes from a girl under 18 with multiple sclerosis. DNA of the CDR3: TGTGCCAGCAGCTTAGCCGGCGGGGGGGTGATGGAGACCCAGTACTTC. Protein sequence: CASSLAGGGVMETQYF.